Below are 21 T cell receptor beta chains sequenced from a single sample in a study of cytomegalovirus exposure and HLA in healthy donors (dated by TCRdb to the late 2010s). The library was prepared using the immunoSEQ multiplex PCR assay. A mixture of 60 forward primers for TCR Vbeta segments and 13 reverse primers for TCR Jbeta segments was used in the multiplex PCR. Entries here come from immuneACCESS through TCRdb and include only in-frame sequences with V and J called. Some clones fail to appear in such tables; in the studies checked, an unresolved V gene covers under half of the shortfall, and the cause of the remainder is unknown. The sample includes 150,000 or so clones, with 74% observed a single time. Roughly 4% of the sample rests with the top ten. The sequencing input was PBMCs. The receptors shown here come from a man aged 18 to 29 in good health and CMV-seropositive.

The CDR3 region has the DNA TGTGCCAGCAGTGAAGCGGGGGGACGTGTTGGCTACACCTTC. It encodes CASSEAGGRVGYTF. The V gene is TRBV2, the J gene TRBJ1-2; maybe TRBD1 (5 bases). This CDR3 region has 14 residues. The V and J ends lost 0 bases and 7 bases respectively, with 12 bases between them. CDR1 and CDR2 from the germline V gene are SNHLY and FYNNEI. The full variable domain, with the rest looked up from reference TRBV2 and TRBJ1-2, is EPEVTQTPSHQVTQMGQEVILRCVPISNHLYFYWYRQILGQKVEFLVSFYNNEISEKSEIFDDQFSVERPDGSNFTLKIRSTKLEDSAMYFCASSEAGGRVGYTFGSGTRLTVV.

The chain carries TRBV7-9 and TRBJ2-7; D uncertain. The CDR3 extends over 11 amino acids. Germline CDR1 and CDR2: SEHNR and FQNEAQ (reference sequence). V was pared by 4 bases and J by 6 bases, with 7 bases between. In DNA form, the CDR3 reads TGTGCCAGCAGCTACCACGGCGAGCAGTACTTC. Its protein product is CASSYHGEQYF.

The chain couples TRBV27 to TRBJ2-7; TRBD1 matches at 9 bases. Unmatched junction bases numbered 8, after V lost 5 bases and J lost 3 bases. Looked up from germline, CDR1 is MNHEY and CDR2 is SMNVEV (reference sequence). CDR3 length: 15 amino acids. The DNA of the CDR3 is TGTGCCAGCAGTAAAGACAGGGGGGCAAACTACGAGCAGTACTTC. It codes for CASSKDRGANYEQYF.

CDR3 DNA sequence: TGTGCCATCAGTGAGAGACAGGCCGCACCCCTCCACTTT. This encodes CAISERQAAPLHF. This sequence joins TRBV10-3 and TRBJ1-6; a weak D match, TRBD1 (6 bases). This CDR3 is 13 amino acids long. Between the trimmed V and J ends, which lost 2 bases and 11 bases, there was a span of 10 bases. Per germline, CDR1 ENHRY and CDR2 SYGVKD.

V is TRBV7-2 and J is TRBJ1-1, with TRBD1 identical over 8 bases. V was pared by 4 bases and J by 9 bases, with 7 bases of the junction left unmatched. The CDR3 consists of 13 residues. The V gene's germline CDR1 is SGHTA and CDR2 FQGNSA. The CDR3 coding sequence is TGTGCCAGCAGCTCAGGGGGCAACGCTAAAGCTTTCTTT. As protein: CASSSGGNAKAFF.

This chain connects TRBV9 to TRBJ1-6; D not certain. Trimming shortened V by 0 bases and J by 7 bases, and 8 bases separated the two germline ends. Germline CDR1 and CDR2: SGDLS and YYNGEE. CDR3 length: 14 amino acids. CDR3 bases: TGTGCCAGCAGCGTAGCACAGTCAAATTCACCCCTCCACTTT. This gives the protein CASSVAQSNSPLHF. The variable domain in full, with the rest retrieved from reference TRBV9 and TRBJ1-6, is DSGVTQTPKHLITATGQRVTLRCSPRSGDLSVYWYQQSLDQGLQFLIQYYNGEERAKGNILERFSAQQFPDLHSELNLSSLELGDSALYFCASSVAQSNSPLHFGNGTRLTVT.

V usage is TRBV5-1 and J usage is TRBJ2-5, with D possibly TRBD1 on 5 matching bases. The V gene's germline CDR1 is SGHRS and CDR2 YFSETQ. CDR3 length: 14 amino acids. Trimming pared 2 bases from V and 0 bases from J, leaving 8 bases between. The chain's CDR3 is CASSFTGHQETQYF. CDR3 bases: TGCGCCAGCAGCTTTACAGGCCACCAAGAGACCCAGTACTTC.

The chain is built from TRBV15 and TRBJ1-3, with TRBD1 matching 7 bases. Trimming took 5 bases from V and 9 from J; bases not matched to a gene: 13. CDR3 length equals 15 residues. Looked up from germline, CDR1 is LNHNV and CDR2 is YYDKDF (reference sequence). The CDR3 protein is CATSEGGPDEGTIYF. CDR3 sequence (DNA): TGTGCCACCAGCGAAGGGGGCCCCGACGAGGGCACCATATATTTT.

CDR3 protein: CASSPLEAAGTQYF. CDR3 nucleotides: TGTGCCAGCAGCCCCCTCGAGGCCGCCGGGACCCAGTACTTC. The chain employs TRBV5-8 and TRBJ2-5; no firm D call. V shed 4 bases and J shed 7 bases, with 17 bases lying between them. The CDR3 sequence is 14 residues long. CDR1 SGHTS and CDR2 YDEGEE come from the germline V gene.

This sequence joins TRBV6-1 and TRBJ1-3; TRBD1 aligns across 10 bases. Trimming at V came to 6 bases and at J to 2 bases, leaving 4 bases not matched to a gene. The germline V gene encodes CDR1 MNHNS and CDR2 SASEGT. The CDR3 length is 15 residues. The DNA for the CDR3 is TGTGCCAGCAGGGTAGGGACAGGGGCTGGAAACACCATATATTTT. Protein: CASRVGTGAGNTIYF.

The chain couples TRBV25-1 to TRBJ2-5; maybe TRBD1 (5 bases). Germline CDR1 reads MGHDK; CDR2 reads SYGVNS. The CDR3 length is 15 residues. V lost 3 bases and J lost 0, with 11 bases in between. CDR3 sequence: CASSDPAGYQETQYF. The CDR3 DNA follows: TGTGCCAGCAGTGACCCCGCAGGGTACCAAGAGACCCAGTACTTC.

The chain uses TRBV19 and TRBJ1-5; a weak D match, TRBD1 (6 bases). This CDR3 has 15 amino acids. V lost 6 bases and J 2 bases, leaving 14 bases between the germline ends. Looked up from germline, CDR1 is LNHDA and CDR2 is SQIVND (reference sequence). The CDR3 sequence is CASRKTGGGNQPQHF. The CDR3 coding sequence is TGTGCCAGTAGGAAGACTGGGGGCGGCAATCAGCCCCAGCATTTT.

CDR3: CASSSGGGANEKLFF. CDR3 DNA: TGTGCCAGCAGCTCCGGGGGGGGAGCTAATGAAAAACTGTTTTTT. The chain has TRBV7-6 and TRBJ1-4, with a tentative D call TRBD1 (5 bases). Germline V gene data show CDR1 as SGHVS and CDR2 as FNYEAQ. The CDR3 runs 15 residues. Trimming cost V 4 bases and J 3 bases, with 12 bases left between them.

This chain connects TRBV5-5 to TRBJ1-6; 9 bases agree with TRBD1. The J segment lost 9 bases and the V segment lost 2 bases, leaving 6 bases of the junction unmatched. Germline loops: CDR1 SGHKS, CDR2 YYEKEE (reference sequence). The CDR3 totals 15 residues. CDR3 amino acids: CASSFLGQGFSPLHF. CDR3 nucleotide sequence: TGTGCCAGCAGCTTCCTGGGACAGGGTTTTTCACCCCTCCACTTT.

This clone has more than one count but fewer than ten. A single base separates this from a much larger clone, so it may be a read error. CDR3: CASSGTANTEAFF. In DNA form, the CDR3 reads TGTGCCAGCAGCGGGACAGCTAACACTGAAGCTTTCTTT. The genes are TRBV6-5 and TRBJ1-1, with TRBD1 matching 7 bases. This CDR3 comprises 13 residues. The germline CDR1 and CDR2 sequences are MNHEY and SVGAGI. V gave up 6 bases and J gave up 2 bases; unmatched junction bases: 3.

This clone was seen more than once but under ten times. This sequence joins TRBV28 and TRBJ1-1; perhaps TRBD1 as D (5 bases). From germline, CDR1 is MDHEN and CDR2 SYDVKM. The CDR3 extends over 14 amino acids. V dropped 2 bases and J dropped 5 bases, with 12 bases sitting between them. The CDR3 sequence is CASSLQGEETEAFF. The CDR3 region has the DNA TGTGCCAGCAGTTTACAGGGTGAGGAGACTGAAGCTTTCTTT.

This clone has just a few counts. This rearrangement joins TRBV11-2 to TRBJ2-5; D is undetermined. CDR3 length: 12 amino acids. The germline gives CDR1 SGHAT, CDR2 FQNNGV. V lost 2 bases to trimming and J lost 5 bases, with 6 bases between them. As DNA, the CDR3 is TGTGCCAGCAGCTTATTGGGCGAGACCCAGTACTTC. Its translation: CASSLLGETQYF.

The chain couples TRBV5-5 to TRBJ2-6; D is possibly TRBD1 (5 bases). V was trimmed by 4 bases and J by 0 bases, leaving 14 bases between them. Germline CDR1 and CDR2: SGHKS and YYEKEE (reference sequence). CDR3 size: 17 residues. The CDR3 DNA follows: TGTGCCAGCAGCCCTGGCAGGGTCCCCTCTGGGGCCAACGTCCTGACTTTC. It is translated as CASSPGRVPSGANVLTF. The full variable domain, completed using reference TRBV5-5 and TRBJ2-6, is DAGVTQSPTHLIKTRGQQVTLRCSPISGHKSVSWYQQVLGQGPQFIFQYYEKEERGRGNFPDRFSARQFPNYSSELNVNALLLGDSALYLCASSPGRVPSGANVLTFGAGSRLTVL.

V and J are TRBV19 and TRBJ1-1; 11 nucleotides line up with TRBD1. The junction had 8 bases not matched to a gene; V was cut back by 2 bases and J by 0 bases. The CDR3 is 18 amino acids. The germline CDR1 and CDR2 sequences are LNHDA and SQIVND (reference sequence). The CDR3 DNA is TGTGCCAGTAGTATATGGACAGGGGGCGCGGGCATGAACACTGAAGCTTTCTTT. As protein: CASSIWTGGAGMNTEAFF.

The V and J genes are TRBV28 and TRBJ2-1; D ambiguous. The CDR3 is made up of 15 amino acids. Germline V CDR1 and CDR2: MDHEN, SYDVKM. The V end was cut by 5 bases, the J end by 6 bases, with 17 bases between. Here the CDR3 DNA reads TGTGCCAGCAGTCCCCCTGACGCGCGCGGCAATGAGCAGTTCTTC. Amino acid sequence: CASSPPDARGNEQFF. The full variable domain, its missing parts supplied by reference TRBV28 and TRBJ2-1, is DVKVTQSSRYLVKRTGEKVFLECVQDMDHENMFWYRQDPGLGLRLIYFSYDVKMKEKGDIPEGYSVSREKKERFSLILESASTNQTSMYLCASSPPDARGNEQFFGPGTRLTVL.

The gene calls are TRBV7-2 and TRBJ2-7; the D gene is possibly TRBD1 (6 bases). The CDR3 sequence is 13 residues long. Germline V gene data show CDR1 as SGHTA and CDR2 as FQGNSA. The V and J ends lost 8 bases and 6 bases respectively, with 17 bases between them. CDR3 nucleotides: TGTGCCAGCGGAGTAGGGGGAATGGGCGAGCAGTACTTC. Translating gives CASGVGGMGEQYF.